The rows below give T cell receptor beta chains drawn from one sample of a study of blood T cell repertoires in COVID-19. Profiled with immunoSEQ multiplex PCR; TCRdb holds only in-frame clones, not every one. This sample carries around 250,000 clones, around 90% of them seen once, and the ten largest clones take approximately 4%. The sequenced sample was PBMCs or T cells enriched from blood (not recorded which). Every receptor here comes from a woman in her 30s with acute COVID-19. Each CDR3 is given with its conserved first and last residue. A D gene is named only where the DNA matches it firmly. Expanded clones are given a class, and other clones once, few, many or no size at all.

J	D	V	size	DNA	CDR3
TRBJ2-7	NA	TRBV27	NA	TGTGCCAGCAGTTTAAACGGAGGCGAGCAGTACTTC	CASSLNGGEQYF
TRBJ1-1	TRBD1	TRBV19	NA	TGTGCCAGTACCCTAATGTGGGCAGGGGGCGGAGAGGGCACTAAAGCTTTCTTT	CASTLMWAGGGEGTKAFF
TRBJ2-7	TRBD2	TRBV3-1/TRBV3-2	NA	TGTGCCAGCAGCCGGGGACTAGCGGGTAGCTCCTACGAGCAGTACTTC	CASSRGLAGSSYEQYF
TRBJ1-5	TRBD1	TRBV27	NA	TGTGCCAGCAGTATTTCGGGACAGAACAATCAGCCCCAGCATTTT	CASSISGQNNQPQHF
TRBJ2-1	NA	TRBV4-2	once	TGTGCCAGCAGCCAAGACCAGGTTGGCTCCTACAATGAGCAGTTCTTC	CASSQDQVGSYNEQFF
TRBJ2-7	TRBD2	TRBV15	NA	TGTGCCACCAGCAGAGAAGCGGGAGGCGCCTACGAGCAGTACTTC	CATSREAGGAYEQYF
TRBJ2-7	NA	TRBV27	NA	TGTGCCAGCAGTTTATCCCCCGGGAACGAGCAGTACTTC	CASSLSPGNEQYF
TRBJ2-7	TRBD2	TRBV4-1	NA	TGCGCCAGCAGCCAAGAGCCATGGGGAGGGCCGGTGGACGAGCAGTACTTC	CASSQEPWGGPVDEQYF
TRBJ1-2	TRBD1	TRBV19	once	TGTGCCAGTAGTACCGGACAGGGAGAACAGTATGGCTACACCTTC	CASSTGQGEQYGYTF
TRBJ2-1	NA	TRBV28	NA	TGTGCCAGCAGCCCGAGACTGGGTGAGCAGTTCTTC	CASSPRLGEQFF
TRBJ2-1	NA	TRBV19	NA	TGTGCCAGTAGTATAGATTGGTCGGACAATGAGCAGTTCTTC	CASSIDWSDNEQFF
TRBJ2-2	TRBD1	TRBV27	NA	TGTGCCAGCAGTTTCGGACAGGGACCTTCAGTCGGGGAGCTGTTTTTT	CASSFGQGPSVGELFF
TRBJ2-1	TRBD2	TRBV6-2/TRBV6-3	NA	TGTGCCAGCAGTTCCCCGGGACTAGCGGGAGGCCACATCCCCAATGAGCAGTTCTTC	CASSSPGLAGGHIPNEQFF
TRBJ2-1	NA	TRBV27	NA	TGTGCCAGCAGTTTGGGAGAAGACAATGAGCAGTTCTTC	CASSLGEDNEQFF
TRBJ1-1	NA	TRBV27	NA	TGTGCCAGCAGTTTATGCCGCGGGGGGGAGTGCACTGAAGCTTTCTTT	CASSLCRGGECTEAFF
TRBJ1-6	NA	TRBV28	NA	TGTGCCAGCAGTTTTGTCCCGGGGTCACCCCTCCACTTT	CASSFVPGSPLHF
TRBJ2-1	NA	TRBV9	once	TGTGCCAGCTCCTTTAGCGGAGGCCCCTACAATGAGCAGTTCTTC	CASSFSGGPYNEQFF
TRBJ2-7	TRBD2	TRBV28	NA	TGTGCCAGCAGGTCCGGGACTAGCGGGCTTCCCTACGAGCAGTACTTC	CASRSGTSGLPYEQYF
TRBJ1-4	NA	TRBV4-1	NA	TGCGCCAGCAGCCAATTATTCCGGGCAACTAATGAAAAACTGTTTTTT	CASSQLFRATNEKLFF
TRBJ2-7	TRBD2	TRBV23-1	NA	TGCGCCAGCAGTCAAAAATCCCCCGCTAGCGGGAGCTCCTACGAGCAGTACTTC	CASSQKSPASGSSYEQYF
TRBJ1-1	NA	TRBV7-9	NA	TGTGCCAGCAGCGCGCAGGGCGATTTGAACACTGAAGCTTTCTTT	CASSAQGDLNTEAFF
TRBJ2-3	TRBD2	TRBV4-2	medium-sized	TGTGCCAGCAGCCCGGGACTAGATGCCACAGATACGCAGTATTTT	CASSPGLDATDTQYF
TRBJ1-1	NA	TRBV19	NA	TGTGCCAGTAAGAGGAACACTGAAGCTTTCTTT	CASKRNTEAFF
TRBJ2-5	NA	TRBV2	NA	TGTGCCACCAGCCTTATCCAAGAGACCCAGTACTTC	CATSLIQETQYF
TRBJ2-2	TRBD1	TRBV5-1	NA	TGCGCCAGCAGCTTGCCGGGACAGGAGTACACCGGGGAGCTGTTTTTT	CASSLPGQEYTGELFF
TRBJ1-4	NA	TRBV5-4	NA	TGTGCCAGCAGCTTGTCAGGACAGCAGAATGAAAAACTGTTTTTT	CASSLSGQQNEKLFF